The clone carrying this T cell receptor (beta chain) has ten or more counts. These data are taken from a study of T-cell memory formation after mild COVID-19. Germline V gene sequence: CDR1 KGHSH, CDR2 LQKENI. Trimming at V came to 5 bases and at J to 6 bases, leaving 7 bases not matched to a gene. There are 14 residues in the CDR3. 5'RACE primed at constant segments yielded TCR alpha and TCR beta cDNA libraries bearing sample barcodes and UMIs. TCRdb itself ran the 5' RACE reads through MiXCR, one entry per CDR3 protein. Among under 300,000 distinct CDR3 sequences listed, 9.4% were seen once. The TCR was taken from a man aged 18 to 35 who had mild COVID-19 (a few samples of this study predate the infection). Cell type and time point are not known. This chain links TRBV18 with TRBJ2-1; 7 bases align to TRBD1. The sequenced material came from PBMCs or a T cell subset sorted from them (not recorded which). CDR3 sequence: CASSGDRQANEQFF. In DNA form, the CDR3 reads TGTGCCAGCTCAGGGGACAGACAGGCCAATGAGCAGTTCTTC. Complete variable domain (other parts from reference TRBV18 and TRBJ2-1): NAGVMQNPRHLVRRRGQEARLRCSPMKGHSHVYWYRQLPEEGLKFMVYLQKENIIDESGMPKERFSAEFPKEGPSILRIQQVVRGDSAAYFCASSGDRQANEQFFGPGTRLTVL.